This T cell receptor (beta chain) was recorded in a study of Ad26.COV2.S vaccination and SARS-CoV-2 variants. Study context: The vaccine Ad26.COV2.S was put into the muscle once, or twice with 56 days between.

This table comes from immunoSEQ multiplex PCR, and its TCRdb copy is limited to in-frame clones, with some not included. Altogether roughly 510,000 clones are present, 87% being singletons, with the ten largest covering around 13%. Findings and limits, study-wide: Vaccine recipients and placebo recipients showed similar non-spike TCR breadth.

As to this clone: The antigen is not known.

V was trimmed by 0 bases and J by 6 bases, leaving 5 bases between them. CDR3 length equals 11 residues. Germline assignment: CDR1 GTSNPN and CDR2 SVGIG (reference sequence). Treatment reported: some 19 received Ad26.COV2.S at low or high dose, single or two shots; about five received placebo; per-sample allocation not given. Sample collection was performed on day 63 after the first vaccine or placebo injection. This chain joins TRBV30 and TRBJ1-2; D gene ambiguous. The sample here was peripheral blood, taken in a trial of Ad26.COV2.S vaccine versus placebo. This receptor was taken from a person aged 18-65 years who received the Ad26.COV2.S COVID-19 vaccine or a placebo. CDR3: CAWSVLDGYTF. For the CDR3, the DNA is TGTGCCTGGAGTGTACTTGATGGCTACACCTTC.